The 27 T cell receptor beta chains below were found in one sample sequenced in a study of cytomegalovirus exposure and HLA in healthy donors. 60 Vbeta and 13 Jbeta primers were used in PCR. Here immunoSEQ multiplex PCR was the method, and the copy in TCRdb shows in-frame clones only, minus some. The profile shows some 160,000 clones, 75% to 90% of them singletons. Input material: PBMCs. These receptors were obtained from a woman between 18 and 30 years old in good health and CMV-seronegative.

This clone was seen only once. For the CDR3, the DNA is TGTGCCAGCTCACCACCAGGGGCTCTGGGCTACACCTTC. Its translation: CASSPPGALGYTF. The chain recombines TRBV18 with TRBJ1-2; a weak D match, TRBD1 (5 bases). Trimming removed 0 bases at V and 8 bases at J, with 10 bases between. CDR1 and CDR2 (germline): KGHSH, LQKENI. This CDR3 is 13 amino acids long.

This rearrangement joins TRBV7-2 to TRBJ1-4; TRBD1 matches 12 bases. The CDR3 length is 14 residues. Looked up from germline, CDR1 is SGHTA and CDR2 is FQGNSA. J gave up 10 bases and V 3 bases, and 3 bases lay outside the gene matches. The CDR3 DNA reads TGTGCCAGCAGCTTCGGGACAGGGGGCAGAAAACTGTTTTTT. Its translation is CASSFGTGGRKLFF.

The CDR3 sequence: CASSDPGTRNEQYF. The CDR3 region has the DNA TGCGCCAGCAGTGACCCGGGGACTAGAAACGAGCAGTACTTC. The rearrangement links TRBV10-1 to TRBJ2-7; TRBD2 matches at 8 bases. Germline V CDR1 and CDR2: WNHNN, SYGVQD (reference sequence). The V segment lost 3 bases and the J segment 5 bases; nucleotides outside the gene matches: 6. The CDR3 is 14 residues long.

V usage is TRBV7-3 and J usage is TRBJ1-2, with 10 bases fitting TRBD1. CDR1 is SGHTA, CDR2 FQGTGA, per germline. CDR3 size: 14 residues. V was clipped by 5 bases and J by 4 bases; unmatched bases: 4. The CDR3 sequence is CASSPGQGIYGYTF. The CDR3 DNA follows: TGTGCCAGCAGCCCGGGACAGGGGATCTATGGCTACACCTTC.

The chain employs TRBV4-2 and TRBJ1-4; possible D gene TRBD1, 5 bases. The CDR3 sequence is 14 residues long. Per germline, CDR1 LGHNA and CDR2 YNFKEQ. The V end lost 1 base, the J end lost 4 bases, and 7 bases lay between the germline ends. The CDR3 DNA reads TGTGCCAGCAGCCAAGGACAGAGTAATGAAAAACTGTTTTTT. This gives the protein CASSQGQSNEKLFF.

V is TRBV7-9 and J is TRBJ2-1, with 9 bases fitting TRBD2. Germline-derived CDR1 and CDR2 are SEHNR and FQNEAQ (reference sequence). The length of the CDR3 is 16 residues. The V and J ends lost 1 base and 3 bases, in that order; junction bases with no gene match: 4. The CDR3 bases are TGTGCCAGCAGCTTAGGGTCTAGCGGGGACTACAATGAGCAGTTCTTC. Protein sequence: CASSLGSSGDYNEQFF.

This clone was recorded once. The gene calls are TRBV7-3 and TRBJ2-7; tentatively, D is TRBD2 (6 bases). CDR3 length: 18 amino acids. The germline V gene has CDR1 SGHTA and CDR2 FQGTGA. V gave up 1 base and J gave up 4 bases, with 23 bases separating them. In DNA, the CDR3 is TGTGCCAGCAGCTTAAAAGTGGCTCTCGGCGGGGCCCGTTACGAGCAGTACTTC. Translation: CASSLKVALGGARYEQYF.

The chain carries TRBV6-5 and TRBJ2-3; tentative D call: TRBD2 (5 bases). Deletions cut 4 bases from V and 2 bases from J, with 16 bases between. CDR3 size: 16 residues. The V gene's germline CDR1 is MNHEY and CDR2 SVGAGI. The CDR3 DNA is TGTGCCAGCAGTTTCACGGGGTCTGGCCCCACAGATACGCAGTATTTT. Amino acids: CASSFTGSGPTDTQYF.

This clone has a single count. The chain joins TRBV6-1 to TRBJ1-1, with D uncertain. Trimming took 4 bases from V and 0 from J, leaving 6 bases between them. The CDR3 sequence is 13 residues long. The germline gives CDR1 MNHNS, CDR2 SASEGT. Here the CDR3 reads CASSGHLNTEAFF. The CDR3 nucleotides are TGTGCCAGCAGTGGACACTTGAACACTGAAGCTTTCTTT.

This chain links TRBV6-1 with TRBJ1-4; 9 bases fit TRBD1. V was clipped by 4 bases and J by 8 bases; unmatched bases: 8. CDR3 length: 15 amino acids. Per germline, CDR1 MNHNS and CDR2 SASEGT. DNA for the CDR3: TGTGCCAGCAGTGGGAACAGGGGGCGCGAGGAAAAACTGTTTTTT. Residues: CASSGNRGREEKLFF.

The CDR3: CASSDSKLAGGSYEQYF. In nucleotides, the CDR3 is TGTGCCAGCAGTGACTCGAAGCTAGCGGGGGGATCATACGAGCAGTACTTC. V usage is TRBV6-4 and J usage is TRBJ2-7; 11 nucleotides agree with TRBD2. The germline CDR1 and CDR2 sequences are MRHNA and SNTAGT. The V and J ends lost 0 bases and 4 bases, in that order; junction bases with no gene match: 8. This CDR3 spans 17 amino acids.

The V call is TRBV5-1, the J call TRBJ2-1; weak D call: TRBD1 (6 bases). The CDR3 loop spans 14 amino acids. Between the trimmed V and J ends, which lost 6 bases and 2 bases, there was a span of 12 bases. CDR1 and CDR2 (germline): SGHRS, YFSETQ. CDR3 protein: CASNQGIPYNEQFF. CDR3 in DNA: TGCGCCAGCAATCAGGGGATCCCCTACAATGAGCAGTTCTTC.

The chain uses TRBV4-1 and TRBJ2-5; D gene ambiguous. V gave up 4 bases and J gave up 4 bases, with 10 bases separating them. The CDR3 is 13 residues long. The germline V gene has CDR1 MGHRA and CDR2 YSYEKL. CDR3 protein: CASSRGIPETQYF. In DNA, the CDR3 is TGCGCCAGCAGCCGCGGAATCCCAGAGACCCAGTACTTC.

The chain joins TRBV5-6 to TRBJ1-2, with D possibly matching TRBD1 (5 bases). The CDR3 consists of 13 residues. Trimming shortened V by 1 base and J by 4 bases, and 8 bases separated the two germline ends. Germline CDR1 SGHDT, CDR2 YYEEEE. The CDR3, as DNA: TGTGCCAGCAGCTTGTCAGGGTCCTATGGCTACACCTTC. Translation: CASSLSGSYGYTF. The complete variable domain, with remaining parts taken from reference TRBV5-6 and TRBJ1-2, reads DAGVTQSPTHLIKTRGQQVTLRCSPKSGHDTVSWYQQALGQGPQFIFQYYEEEERQRGNFPDRFSGHQFPNYSSELNVNALLLGDSALYLCASSLSGSYGYTFGSGTRLTVV.

V and J are TRBV5-1 and TRBJ2-5; TRBD2 matches 12 bases. Germline CDR1 SGHRS, CDR2 YFSETQ. Losses at the gene ends were 5 bases for V and 2 bases for J; bases not matched to a gene: 10. This CDR3 comprises 17 residues. CDR3 sequence: CASRELAGGPLQETQYF. The CDR3 DNA follows: TGCGCCAGCAGGGAACTAGCGGGGGGCCCCCTACAAGAGACCCAGTACTTC.

The chain carries TRBV14 and TRBJ1-2, with no clear D. Trimming took off 6 bases at V and 3 bases at J, with 14 bases between the two ends. This CDR3 is built from 14 residues. CDR1 and CDR2 from the germline V gene are SGHDN and FVKESK. Here the CDR3 reads CASSYDSGYYGYTF. The CDR3 nucleotides read TGTGCCAGCAGTTACGATTCAGGATACTATGGCTACACCTTC.

The chain has TRBV18 and TRBJ2-3; possibly TRBD2 for D (6 bases). This CDR3 has 15 residues. V was trimmed by 2 bases and J by 0 bases, leaving 9 bases between them. Germline V gene lookup returns CDR1 KGHSH and CDR2 LQKENI. CDR3 nucleotide sequence: TGTGCCAGCTCACCAGTTGGGGGGAGCACAGATACGCAGTATTTT. Encoded protein: CASSPVGGSTDTQYF.

V and J are TRBV10-2 and TRBJ1-1, with D uncertain. This CDR3 has 13 residues. V dropped 2 bases and J dropped 11 bases, with 15 bases sitting between them. Germline V gene sequence: CDR1 WSHSY, CDR2 SAAADI. The CDR3 DNA follows: TGCGCCAGCAGTGAGGGAAGGGCGGTAGCGGCTTTCTTT. Translated, it gives CASSEGRAVAAFF.

The chain combines TRBV6-1 with TRBJ1-1; D possibly corresponds to TRBD1 (5 bases). Trimming cost V 2 bases and J 0 bases, with 22 bases left between them. CDR1 is MNHNS and CDR2 is SASEGT in the germline V gene. There are 19 residues in the CDR3. In nucleotides, the CDR3 is TGTGCCAGCAGTGAAAGGTCGGTTGGGTTTGACAGACTGAACACTGAAGCTTTCTTT. Its protein product is CASSERSVGFDRLNTEAFF.

V usage is TRBV27 and J usage is TRBJ1-6, with 7 bases lining up with TRBD1. The CDR3 consists of 17 residues. In germline, CDR1 is MNHEY, CDR2 SMNVEV (reference sequence). V was pared by 0 bases and J by 7 bases, with 9 bases of the junction left unmatched. CDR3 in amino acids: CASSLSPDRVENSPLHF. CDR3 DNA: TGTGCCAGCAGTTTATCGCCTGACAGGGTGGAGAATTCACCCCTCCACTTT.

The chain employs TRBV5-6 and TRBJ2-7, with 8 bases aligning to TRBD1. CDR1 is SGHDT and CDR2 is YYEEEE in the germline V gene. The length of the CDR3 is 13 residues. The V segment lost 2 bases and the J segment 9 bases; nucleotides outside the gene matches: 7. The CDR3 is CASSLGTGDGQYF. In nucleotides, the CDR3 is TGTGCCAGCAGCTTAGGGACAGGCGACGGGCAGTACTTC.

The chain joins TRBV7-2 to TRBJ2-5, with 10 bases lining up with TRBD2. Unmatched junction bases numbered 3, after V lost 4 bases and J lost 4 bases. Germline CDR1 is SGHTA and CDR2 is FQGNSA. The CDR3 is 14 amino acids. The chain's CDR3 is CASSSRLAGETQYF. The CDR3 DNA is TGTGCCAGCAGCTCGAGACTAGCGGGAGAGACCCAGTACTTC.

This sequence joins TRBV6-6 and TRBJ1-2, with D tentatively TRBD1 (5 bases). The CDR3 runs 13 residues. V lost 7 bases to trimming and J lost 7 bases, with 16 bases between them. The germline V gene has CDR1 MNHNY and CDR2 SVGAGI (reference sequence). CDR3 protein: CASTYGEGVGYTF. In nucleotides, the CDR3 is TGTGCCAGCACCTACGGTGAAGGGGTTGGCTACACCTTC.

This chain uses TRBV28 with TRBJ2-5; perhaps TRBD1 as D (6 bases). The CDR3 totals 12 residues. Germline-derived CDR1 and CDR2 are MDHEN and SYDVKM. The ends were cut back, 10 bases at V and 7 bases at J, with 16 bases in the middle. CDR3 residues: CATMRQEGTQYF. As DNA, the CDR3 is TGTGCCACCATGAGACAGGAAGGGACCCAGTACTTC.

The CDR3: CASSLAAVRGTEAFF. CDR3 bases: TGCGCCAGCAGCTTGGCCGCCGTTAGGGGCACTGAAGCTTTCTTT. The gene calls are TRBV5-1 and TRBJ1-1; tentatively, D is TRBD1 (5 bases). The V gene lost 0 bases and the J gene lost 4 bases, with 13 bases spanning the gap. The CDR3 has 15 amino acids. In germline, CDR1 is SGHRS, CDR2 YFSETQ.

DNA for the CDR3: TGTGCCATCAGTGAAAATGGGGGCGAGGAAAAACTGTTTTTT. It encodes CAISENGGEEKLFF. The rearrangement uses TRBV10-3 and TRBJ1-4; tentatively, D is TRBD1 (6 bases). V was pared by 3 bases and J by 8 bases, with 13 bases between. In germline, CDR1 is ENHRY, CDR2 SYGVKD. CDR3 length: 14 amino acids.

The rearrangement joins TRBV5-1 to TRBJ2-1, with 8 bases matching TRBD1. V gave up 0 bases and J gave up 6 bases; unmatched junction bases: 5. The CDR3 totals 15 residues. Germline V gives CDR1 SGHRS, CDR2 YFSETQ. CDR3 residues: CASSLGRTGFNEQFF. CDR3 sequence (DNA): TGCGCCAGCAGCTTGGGAAGGACAGGGTTCAATGAGCAGTTCTTC.